This passage covers 16 T cell receptor beta chains from one sample sequenced in a study of T cell repertoires in cytomegalovirus infection. Antigen specificity for these receptors is unknown. TCRdb reprocessed the reads via MiXCR and lists one record per CDR3 protein. The sample lists roughly 120,000 distinct CDR3 sequences; approximately 30% were seen once. Specimen: CD8+ T cells from cultured PBMCs, collected from culture after CMV antigen stimulation. The receptor source for this set is a human donor in good health (CMV status not recorded). Some clones in this sample may be carry-over from other donors' samples.

This clonotype was observed a handful of times. The chain joins TRBV12-3 or TRBV12-4 to TRBJ2-3; tentatively, D is TRBD1 (6 bases). The CDR3 runs 12 residues. V was clipped by 8 bases and J by 10 bases, with 16 bases between them. The CDR3 sequence: CASLHNRQAQYF. CDR3 in DNA: TGTGCCAGCTTACATAACCGACAGGCGCAGTATTTT.

The chain recombines TRBV7-9 with TRBJ2-5; perhaps TRBD2 as D (6 bases). This CDR3 spans 16 amino acids. Trimming shortened V by 8 bases and J by 5 bases, and 24 bases separated the two germline ends. The germline V gene encodes CDR1 SEHNR and CDR2 FQNEAQ (reference sequence). CDR3 DNA sequence: TGTGCCAGCCCCGCCCCGCGGGGCCTAGCAACGGAGACCCAGTACTTC. It encodes CASPAPRGLATETQYF. Supplemented by reference TRBV7-9 and TRBJ2-5, the full variable domain reads DTGVSQNPRHKITKRGQNVTFRCDPISEHNRLYWYRQTLGQGPEFLTYFQNEAQLEKSRLLSDRFSAERPKGSFSTLEIQRTEQGDSAMYLCASPAPRGLATETQYFGPGTRLLVL.

The rearrangement uses TRBV9 and TRBJ2-7, with no clear D. The V and J ends lost 0 bases and 5 bases respectively, with 12 bases between them. The germline V gene encodes CDR1 SGDLS and CDR2 YYNGEE. The CDR3 runs to 14 residues. Here the CDR3 DNA reads TGTGCCAGCAGCGTAGAGCCAACCCCGGACGAGCAGTACTTC. Translation: CASSVEPTPDEQYF. The full variable domain, completed using reference TRBV9 and TRBJ2-7, is DSGVTQTPKHLITATGQRVTLRCSPRSGDLSVYWYQQSLDQGLQFLIQYYNGEERAKGNILERFSAQQFPDLHSELNLSSLELGDSALYFCASSVEPTPDEQYFGPGTRLTVT.

The V and J genes are TRBV4-3 and TRBJ2-5, with D perhaps TRBD2 (6 bases). CDR3 length equals 16 residues. Per the germline V gene, CDR1 is LGHNA and CDR2 is YSLEER. The ends were cut back, 3 bases at V and 5 bases at J, with 19 bases in the middle. The CDR3 protein is CASSHTSGGPRETQYF. As DNA, the CDR3 is TGCGCCAGCAGCCATACCTCCGGGGGACCCCGGGAGACCCAGTACTTC.

This clonotype was observed a handful of times. The genes are TRBV6-2 or TRBV6-3 and TRBJ1-1; D remains unclear. The CDR3 is 13 amino acids. The V end was cut by 5 bases, the J end by 8 bases, with 15 bases between. Germline V CDR1 and CDR2: MNHEY, SVGEGT. The CDR3 here is CASSLFDRTEAFF. The DNA of the CDR3 is TGTGCCAGCAGTCTGTTCGACCGAACAGAAGCTTTCTTT.

This clonotype appeared a few times. The CDR3 region is CASSSSRGGYSNQPQHF. The CDR3 nucleotides are TGTGCCAGCAGCTCCAGTCGCGGGGGTTATAGCAATCAGCCCCAGCATTTT. The chain combines TRBV6-1 with TRBJ1-5, with a possible D match to TRBD1 (5 bases). The CDR3 is made up of 17 amino acids. Germline V gene data show CDR1 as MNHNS and CDR2 as SASEGT. Trimming cost V 6 bases and J 0 bases, with 18 bases left between them.

J is TRBJ1-1 and V is TRBV28; no reliable D call. V lost 8 bases and J lost 5, with 12 bases in between. Per germline, CDR1 MDHEN and CDR2 SYDVKM. The CDR3 is 12 amino acids. The CDR3 is CASLNERTEAFF. The CDR3 region has the DNA TGTGCCAGCCTCAACGAACGGACTGAAGCTTTCTTT.

CDR3 nucleotides: TGTGCCAGTAGTATCTCAATTACAGGGGGCAATCAGCCCCAGCATTTT. Translating it yields CASSISITGGNQPQHF. This chain connects TRBV19 to TRBJ1-5; TRBD1 matches 7 bases. In germline, CDR1 is LNHDA, CDR2 SQIVND (reference sequence). V lost 3 bases to trimming and J lost 2 bases; unmatched junction nucleotides: 7. There are 16 residues in the CDR3. The full variable domain, with the rest looked up from reference TRBV19 and TRBJ1-5, is DGGITQSPKYLFRKEGQNVTLSCEQNLNHDAMYWYRQDPGQGLRLIYYSQIVNDFQKGDIAEGYSVSREKKESFPLTVTSAQKNPTAFYLCASSISITGGNQPQHFGDGTRLSIL.

V gene TRBV4-1 combines with J gene TRBJ1-4; the D gene is possibly TRBD1 (5 bases). Germline assignment: CDR1 MGHRA and CDR2 YSYEKL. The CDR3 contains 14 residues. The V and J ends lost 0 bases and 8 bases respectively, with 10 bases between them. The DNA of the CDR3 is TGCGCCAGCAGCCAAGATCGGGGGGAGGAAAAACTGTTTTTT. Translation gives CASSQDRGEEKLFF.

V gene TRBV5-1 combines with J gene TRBJ2-3; tentative D call: TRBD2 (6 bases). The CDR3 has 18 residues. V was shortened by 0 bases and J by 0 bases, with 17 bases between the two germline ends. Germline values: CDR1 SGHRS, CDR2 YFSETQ. CDR3 sequence reads: CASSLELGGALSTDTQYF. DNA for the CDR3: TGCGCCAGCAGCTTGGAGTTGGGGGGAGCTCTTAGCACAGATACGCAGTATTTT.

The chain is built from TRBV7-6 and TRBJ2-7; D gene ambiguous. CDR3 size: 15 residues. Per germline, CDR1 SGHVS and CDR2 FNYEAQ. V dropped 1 base and J dropped 0 bases, with 10 bases sitting between them. In nucleotides, the CDR3 is TGTGCCAGCAGCTTAGGGGCGACAAACTCCTACGAGCAGTACTTC. It encodes CASSLGATNSYEQYF.

The chain carries TRBV4-1 and TRBJ1-6, with a possible D match to TRBD1 (5 bases). CDR1 is MGHRA and CDR2 is YSYEKL in the germline V gene. This CDR3 contains 18 residues. V was cut by 0 bases and J by 3 bases, with 15 bases left in between. CDR3 protein: CASSQDQGWGIYNSPLHF. The CDR3 bases are TGCGCCAGCAGCCAAGATCAAGGGTGGGGGATCTATAATTCACCCCTCCACTTT.

The chain uses TRBV6-1 and TRBJ1-1, with D perhaps matching TRBD1 (6 bases). Germline CDR1 reads MNHNS; CDR2 reads SASEGT. The CDR3 spans 15 residues. V dropped 1 base and J dropped 5 bases, with 14 bases sitting between them. The CDR3 loop reads CASSEGPGAGTEAFF. As DNA, the CDR3 is TGTGCCAGCAGTGAAGGTCCGGGGGCTGGTACTGAAGCTTTCTTT.

The chain employs TRBV4-3 and TRBJ2-1; TRBD1 might be the D (6 bases). CDR3 length equals 15 residues. The ends were cut back, 1 base at V and 10 bases at J, with 17 bases in the middle. Germline V gives CDR1 LGHNA, CDR2 YSLEER. Here the CDR3 reads CASSQGVAGTREQFF. The CDR3 bases are TGCGCCAGCAGCCAAGGGGTGGCAGGGACAAGGGAGCAGTTCTTC.

The rearrangement uses TRBV7-6 and TRBJ2-7, with D possibly called TRBD1 or TRBD2 (5 bases each). Trimming removed 1 base at V and 7 bases at J, with 20 bases between. Germline CDR1 is SGHVS and CDR2 is FNYEAQ. The CDR3 is 16 residues long. The CDR3 DNA reads TGTGCCAGCAGCTTAGGGGAAACGGGGCCCGTCTCAGAGCAGTACTTC. This sequence encodes CASSLGETGPVSEQYF.

The chain uses TRBV6-5 and TRBJ1-1; 8 bases map to TRBD1. V gave up 7 bases and J gave up 4 bases; unmatched junction bases: 8. CDR1 MNHEY and CDR2 SVGAGI come from the germline V gene. CDR3 length equals 14 residues. The CDR3 region is CASNYRDRSTEAFF. DNA of the CDR3: TGTGCCAGCAACTACCGGGACAGGAGCACTGAAGCTTTCTTT.